The clone carrying this T cell receptor beta chain appeared once. These data come from a study of CD8 T cells in Susac syndrome. With 2 bases removed from V and 6 bases from J, the gap between germline ends came to 14 bases. Germline values: CDR1 PRHDT, CDR2 FYEKMQ (reference sequence). This CDR3 contains 14 residues. Random hexamers served to reverse transcribe about 0.5 to 1 ug RNA. TCR beta CDR3 was amplified by immunoSEQ multiplex PCR. This amplification extended across 54 Vbeta and 13 Jbeta segments. TCRdb reprocessed the immunoSEQ multiplex PCR reads with MiXCR, giving one entry per CDR3 protein. The sample has about 250,000 distinct CDR3 sequences; roughly 95% are singletons. Sequencing of TCR beta, carried out with a high-throughput approach, was applied to CD8+ and CD4+ T cells from the blood. The multiple sclerosis control group consisted of treatment-naive patients whose relapsing-remitting disease, which was either stable or active, fulfilled revised McDonald criteria. Through negative isolation, CD4+ and CD8+ T cells were obtained, while TEMRA cells were enriched using FACS.

This TCR was recovered from a human donor with multiple sclerosis. The sequencing input was CD4+ T cells from PBMCs. The chain links TRBV13 to TRBJ2-7, with D possibly TRBD2 on 5 matching bases. CDR3 loop: CASSLQVPRGEQYF. CDR3 DNA: TGTGCCAGCAGCTTACAGGTTCCTCGGGGCGAGCAGTACTTC.